The clone carrying this TCR beta chain appeared a few times. Its target is not known. The entry originates in a study of T cell repertoires in cytomegalovirus infection. Whole-study findings and limits: Ex vivo responses were dominated by HLA-C-restricted CMV-specific TCR beta clonotypes. Cumulative frequency of public TCR beta families picked out carriers of CMV plus the relevant HLA.

Germline CDR1 SGHTA, CDR2 FQGNSA. The ends were cut back, 5 bases at V and 3 bases at J, with 18 bases in the middle. The CDR3 runs to 16 residues. TCRdb re-derived calls from the reads in MiXCR, one entry per CDR3 protein. The data contain some 180,000 distinct CDR3 sequences, approximately 18% of them singletons. The rearrangement links TRBV7-2 to TRBJ2-3; D is possibly TRBD1 (5 bases). This sequence originates from a human donor in good health (CMV status not recorded). Some clones in this sample may be carry-over from other donors' samples. The sequenced sample was CD8+ T cells from PBMCs. The CDR3 region is CASSRPGGRETDTQYF. The CDR3 region has the DNA TGTGCCAGCAGCCGGCCCGGTGGCAGGGAAACAGATACGCAGTATTTT.